This note documents a single T cell receptor beta chain sequence. Antigen unknown. Produced via immunoSEQ multiplex PCR; TCRdb's table is partial and in-frame only. The repertoire holds 45,000 to 50,000 clones, with around 80% as singletons. The V and J ends lost 4 bases and 1 base, in that order; junction bases with no gene match: 7. CDR3 length: 16 amino acids. From germline, CDR1 is LNHDA and CDR2 SQIVND (reference sequence). The record originates from a study of OX40 agonist ivuxolimab in advanced cancers. Study-wide context: Patients with hepatocellular carcinoma, melanoma, renal cell or head and neck cancer made up the dose-escalation patients. There were three patients with partial responses, one having hepatocellular carcinoma and two cutaneous melanoma.

General observations from the study: In general, CD8+ T cells held more expanded clones than CD4+ did, on average. The CD4+ and CD8+ T cells in the blood had expanded clonally by week 6 at 0.1 to 3.0 mg/kg.

The sequence was collected from an adult with an advanced solid tumor such as melanoma, head and neck, liver or kidney cancer. This chain joins TRBV19 and TRBJ1-5, with 7 bases fitting TRBD1. The sequenced sample was CD4+ or CD8+ T cells sorted from blood, obtained in a trial of the OX40 agonist ivuxolimab. The CDR3 region is CASSTRQGSSNQPQHF. In DNA, the CDR3 is TGTGCCAGTAGTACTCGACAGGGATCAAGCAATCAGCCCCAGCATTTT.